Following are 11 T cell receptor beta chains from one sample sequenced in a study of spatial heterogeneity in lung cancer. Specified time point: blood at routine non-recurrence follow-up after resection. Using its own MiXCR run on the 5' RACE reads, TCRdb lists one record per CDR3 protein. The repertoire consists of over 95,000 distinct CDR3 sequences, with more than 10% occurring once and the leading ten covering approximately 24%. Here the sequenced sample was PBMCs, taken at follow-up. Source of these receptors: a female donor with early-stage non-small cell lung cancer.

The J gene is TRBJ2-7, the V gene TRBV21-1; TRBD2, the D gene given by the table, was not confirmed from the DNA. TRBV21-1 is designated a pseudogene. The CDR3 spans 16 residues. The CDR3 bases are TGTGCCAGCAGCAAAAATCCCTGGCGGGAGAGATTCGAGCAGTACGTC. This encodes CASSKNPWRERFEQYV.

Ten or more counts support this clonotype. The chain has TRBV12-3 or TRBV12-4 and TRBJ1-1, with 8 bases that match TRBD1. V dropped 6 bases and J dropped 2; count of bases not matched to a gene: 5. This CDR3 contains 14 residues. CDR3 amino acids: CASRKGQGNTEAFF. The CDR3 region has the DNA TGTGCCAGCAGAAAAGGACAGGGAAACACTGAAGCTTTCTTT.

The CDR3 here is CASSLAGTGGFGYTF. CDR3 nucleotide sequence: TGTGCCAGCAGCTTGGCCGGGACAGGGGGCTTCGGCTACACCTTC. V is TRBV5-8 and J is TRBJ1-2; TRBD1 matches 12 bases. The CDR3 length is 15 residues. With 0 bases clipped from V and 8 bases from J, the junction kept 5 bases outside the gene matches. CDR1 SGHTS and CDR2 YDEGEE come from the germline V gene.

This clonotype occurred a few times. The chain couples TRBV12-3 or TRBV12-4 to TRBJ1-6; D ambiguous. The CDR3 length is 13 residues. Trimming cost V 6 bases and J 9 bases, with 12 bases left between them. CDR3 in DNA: TGTGCCAGCAGCCAACTAAGGGTTTCACCCCTCCACTTT. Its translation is CASSQLRVSPLHF.

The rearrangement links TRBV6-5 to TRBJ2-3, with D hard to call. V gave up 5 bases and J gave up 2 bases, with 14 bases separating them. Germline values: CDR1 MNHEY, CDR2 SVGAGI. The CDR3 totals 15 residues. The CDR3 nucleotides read TGTGCCAGCAGTACTGCGAGTGGGGACACAGATACGCAGTATTTT. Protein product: CASSTASGDTDTQYF.

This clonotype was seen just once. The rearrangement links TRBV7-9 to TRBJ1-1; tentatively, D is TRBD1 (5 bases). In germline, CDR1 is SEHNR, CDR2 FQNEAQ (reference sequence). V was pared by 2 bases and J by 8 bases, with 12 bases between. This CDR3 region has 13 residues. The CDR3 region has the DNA TGTGCCAGCAGCTTAACGCTCGACAGAGAAGCTTTCTTT. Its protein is CASSLTLDREAFF. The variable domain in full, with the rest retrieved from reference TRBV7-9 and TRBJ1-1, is DTGVSQNPRHKITKRGQNVTFRCDPISEHNRLYWYRQTLGQGPEFLTYFQNEAQLEKSRLLSDRFSAERPKGSFSTLEIQRTEQGDSAMYLCASSLTLDREAFFGQGTRLTVV.

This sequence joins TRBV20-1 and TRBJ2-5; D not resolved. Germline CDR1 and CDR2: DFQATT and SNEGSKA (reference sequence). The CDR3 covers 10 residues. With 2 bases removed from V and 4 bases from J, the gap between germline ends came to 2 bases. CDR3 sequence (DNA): TGCAGTGCTAGACGAGAGACCCAGTACTTC. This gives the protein CSARRETQYF.

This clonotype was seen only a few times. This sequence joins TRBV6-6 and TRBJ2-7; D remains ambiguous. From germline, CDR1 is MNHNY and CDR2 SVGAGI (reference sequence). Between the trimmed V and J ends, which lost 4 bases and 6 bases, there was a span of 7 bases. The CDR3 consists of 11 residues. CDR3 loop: CASSLSSEQYF. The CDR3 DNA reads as TGTGCCAGCAGTTTATCAAGCGAGCAGTACTTC.

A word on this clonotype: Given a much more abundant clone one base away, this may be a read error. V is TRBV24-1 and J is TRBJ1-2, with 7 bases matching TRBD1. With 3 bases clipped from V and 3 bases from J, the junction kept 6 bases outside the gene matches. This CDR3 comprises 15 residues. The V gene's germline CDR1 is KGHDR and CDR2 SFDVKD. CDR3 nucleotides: TGTGCCACCAGTGATCCGAGACAGGGTGACTATGGCTACACCTTC. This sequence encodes CATSDPRQGDYGYTF.

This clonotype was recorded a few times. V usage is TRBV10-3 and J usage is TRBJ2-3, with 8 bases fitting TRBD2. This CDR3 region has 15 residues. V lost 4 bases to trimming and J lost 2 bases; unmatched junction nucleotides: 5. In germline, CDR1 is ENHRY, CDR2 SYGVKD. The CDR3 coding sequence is TGTGCCATCAGTGCCAGTAGCGGGGTCACAGATACGCAGTATTTT. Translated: CAISASSGVTDTQYF.

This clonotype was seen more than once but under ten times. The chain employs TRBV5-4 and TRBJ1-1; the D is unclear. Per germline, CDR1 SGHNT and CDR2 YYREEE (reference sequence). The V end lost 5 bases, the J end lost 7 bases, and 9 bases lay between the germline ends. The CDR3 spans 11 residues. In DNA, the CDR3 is TGTGCCAGCAGGTCGGAAGGTGAAGCTTTCTTT. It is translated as CASRSEGEAFF.